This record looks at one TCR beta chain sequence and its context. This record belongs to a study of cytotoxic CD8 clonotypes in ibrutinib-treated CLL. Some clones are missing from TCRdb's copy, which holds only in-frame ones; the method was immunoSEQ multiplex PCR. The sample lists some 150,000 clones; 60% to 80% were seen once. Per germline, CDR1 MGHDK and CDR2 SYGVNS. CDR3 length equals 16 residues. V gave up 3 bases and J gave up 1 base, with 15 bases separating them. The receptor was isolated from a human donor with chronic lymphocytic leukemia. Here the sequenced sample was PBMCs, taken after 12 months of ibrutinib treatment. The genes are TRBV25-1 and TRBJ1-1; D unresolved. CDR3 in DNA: TGTGCCAGCAGTGAGTCCGTTATACTGCGGAACACTGAAGCTTTCTTT. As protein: CASSESVILRNTEAFF.